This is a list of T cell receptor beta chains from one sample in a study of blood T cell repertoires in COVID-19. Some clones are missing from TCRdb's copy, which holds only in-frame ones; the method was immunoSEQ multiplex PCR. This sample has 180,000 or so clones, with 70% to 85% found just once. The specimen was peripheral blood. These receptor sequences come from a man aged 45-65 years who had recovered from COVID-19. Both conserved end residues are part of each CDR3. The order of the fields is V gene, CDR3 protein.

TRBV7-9	CASSSAHTDGYTF
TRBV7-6	CASSQTTSANTYNEQFF
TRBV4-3	CASSQVGARSNEQFF
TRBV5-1	CASSLGPPGQDDEKLFF
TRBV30	CAWSVLGGVTDTQYF
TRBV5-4	CASSLPTEESYGYTF
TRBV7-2	CASRAGTGYTF
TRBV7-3	CASSLGLAGGQETQYF
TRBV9	CASSVGVMMRTQYF
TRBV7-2	CASSLAGGSTEAFF
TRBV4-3	CASSQGGRTPGGEPNEQFF
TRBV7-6	CASSLATTYNEQFF
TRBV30	CAWSVLPGVVTEAFF
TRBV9	CASSVGLGTSGEYNEQFF
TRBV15	CATSRVRTGGEGYEQYF
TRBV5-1	CASSLGLAGTSTDTQYF
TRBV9	CASSVGGQGAVYEQYF
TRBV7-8	CASSSHSVGAGANVLTF
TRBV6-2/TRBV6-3	CASSSGGSAGELFF
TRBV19	CASSMVTGSSYEQYF